This is a list of T cell receptor beta chains from one sample in a study of blood T cells in healthy people across ages. One entry per CDR3 protein results from TCRdb running MiXCR on the 5' RACE reads. The sample lists about 800,000 distinct CDR3 sequences, just under 25% occurring once. These data also formed part of another study, on T cells of mothers and their children.

Source material: blood. The source is a boy younger than 18 in good health. The CDR3 runs from the conserved cysteine through the conserved F or W. The D gene is left open where the match is weak. The listing skips clone size in some rows; elsewhere it reads once, few, many or a size class.

v_gene: TRBV27; d_gene: TRBD1; j_gene: TRBJ1-2; abundance: many; CDR3aa: CASSLQGADYGYTF; CDR3nt: TGTGCCAGCAGTTTACAGGGGGCCGACTATGGCTACACCTTC
v_gene: TRBV2; d_gene: -; j_gene: TRBJ2-7; abundance: -; CDR3aa: CASVSGSTYEQYF; CDR3nt: TGTGCCAGTGTGTCAGGGTCAACCTACGAGCAGTACTTC
v_gene: TRBV7-2; d_gene: TRBD1; j_gene: TRBJ1-5; abundance: -; CDR3aa: CASSLQGVLGNQPQHF; CDR3nt: TGTGCCAGCAGCTTACAGGGGGTGTTGGGCAATCAGCCCCAGCATTTT
v_gene: TRBV10-3; d_gene: -; j_gene: TRBJ2-5; abundance: -; CDR3aa: CAISEIQKEAQYF; CDR3nt: TGTGCCATCAGTGAAATACAGAAAGAGGCCCAGTACTTC
v_gene: TRBV29-1; d_gene: -; j_gene: TRBJ2-4; abundance: many; CDR3aa: CSVDGGIDIQYF; CDR3nt: TGCAGCGTTGATGGGGGGATTGACATTCAGTACTTC
v_gene: TRBV27; d_gene: -; j_gene: TRBJ2-2; abundance: few; CDR3aa: CVSSPGTTGELFF; CDR3nt: TGTGTCAGCAGTCCCGGAACTACCGGGGAGCTGTTTTTT
v_gene: TRBV4-1; d_gene: -; j_gene: TRBJ1-1; abundance: -; CDR3aa: CASSRVMNTEAFF; CDR3nt: TGCGCCAGCAGCCGCGTTATGAACACTGAAGCTTTCTTT
v_gene: TRBV2; d_gene: -; j_gene: TRBJ1-4; abundance: few; CDR3aa: CASSVQFGNEKLFF; CDR3nt: TGTGCCAGCAGTGTCCAATTTGGGAATGAAAAACTGTTTTTT
v_gene: TRBV9; d_gene: -; j_gene: TRBJ2-5; abundance: few; CDR3aa: CASSVAPALGQETQYF; CDR3nt: TGTGCCAGCAGCGTAGCCCCAGCCCTGGGCCAAGAGACCCAGTACTTC
v_gene: TRBV12-3/TRBV12-4; d_gene: TRBD1; j_gene: TRBJ1-2; abundance: few; CDR3aa: CASRRTGYGYTF; CDR3nt: TGTGCCAGCAGAAGGACAGGGTATGGCTACACCTTC
v_gene: TRBV7-2; d_gene: TRBD2; j_gene: TRBJ2-1; abundance: -; CDR3aa: CASSRGTRSNEQFF; CDR3nt: TGTGCCAGCAGCCGAGGGACTAGGAGCAATGAGCAGTTCTTC
v_gene: TRBV27; d_gene: -; j_gene: TRBJ1-5; abundance: few; CDR3aa: CASSLGGTGQPQHF; CDR3nt: TGTGCCAGCAGTTTAGGGGGGACGGGTCAGCCCCAGCATTTT
v_gene: TRBV27; d_gene: -; j_gene: TRBJ2-3; abundance: -; CDR3aa: CASSSGSRTDTQYF; CDR3nt: TGTGCCAGCAGTTCAGGGTCACGCACAGATACGCAGTATTTT
v_gene: TRBV5-1; d_gene: -; j_gene: TRBJ2-5; abundance: -; CDR3aa: CASSLPIQVSGETQYF; CDR3nt: TGCGCCAGCAGCTTACCGATACAGGTTTCAGGGGAGACCCAGTACTTC
v_gene: TRBV2; d_gene: -; j_gene: TRBJ2-7; abundance: -; CDR3aa: CAVSHEQYF; CDR3nt: TGTGCCGTCTCTCATGAGCAGTACTTC
v_gene: TRBV28; d_gene: -; j_gene: TRBJ2-1; abundance: -; CDR3aa: CASRGQLYNEQFF; CDR3nt: TGTGCCAGCAGAGGACAGCTTTACAATGAGCAGTTCTTC
v_gene: TRBV5-1; d_gene: -; j_gene: TRBJ2-3; abundance: -; CDR3aa: CASLEEGSLSDTQYF; CDR3nt: TGCGCCAGCTTGGAGGAGGGGAGTCTTTCGGATACGCAGTATTTT
v_gene: TRBV6-1; d_gene: -; j_gene: TRBJ2-7; abundance: few; CDR3aa: CASSDVRGTDPYEQYF; CDR3nt: TGTGCCAGCAGTGACGTTCGCGGGACGGATCCCTACGAGCAGTACTTC
v_gene: TRBV7-9; d_gene: TRBD1; j_gene: TRBJ1-6; abundance: -; CDR3aa: CSKPDREPAPLHF; CDR3nt: TGCAGTAAGCCGGACAGGGAGCCGGCGCCCCTCCACTTT
v_gene: TRBV20-1; d_gene: TRBD2; j_gene: TRBJ2-6; abundance: -; CDR3aa: CSARGGFGANVLTF; CDR3nt: TGCAGTGCCCGCGGGGGGTTCGGGGCCAACGTCCTGACTTTC
v_gene: TRBV7-3; d_gene: -; j_gene: TRBJ1-2; abundance: few; CDR3aa: CASSDGAGGDYGYTF; CDR3nt: TGTGCCAGCTCCGATGGGGCAGGCGGGGACTATGGCTACACCTTC
v_gene: TRBV7-9; d_gene: -; j_gene: TRBJ2-2; abundance: -; CDR3aa: CASSVQGGGTGELFF; CDR3nt: TGTGCCAGCAGCGTACAGGGAGGAGGCACCGGGGAGCTGTTTTTT
v_gene: TRBV7-2; d_gene: -; j_gene: TRBJ2-5; abundance: few; CDR3aa: CASSPPGGIETQYF; CDR3nt: TGTGCCAGCAGCCCGCCAGGAGGGATAGAGACCCAGTACTTC
v_gene: TRBV5-1; d_gene: -; j_gene: TRBJ2-5; abundance: -; CDR3aa: CASSLTASGFQYF; CDR3nt: TGCGCCAGCAGCTTGACAGCGTCGGGGTTCCAGTACTTC
v_gene: TRBV20-1; d_gene: -; j_gene: TRBJ2-7; abundance: few; CDR3aa: CSARDLASVAYEQYF; CDR3nt: TGCAGTGCTAGAGATCTGGCTAGCGTGGCCTACGAGCAGTACTTC
v_gene: TRBV20-1; d_gene: -; j_gene: TRBJ2-5; abundance: -; CDR3aa: CSARNSQETQYF; CDR3nt: TGCAGTGCTAGAAATTCCCAAGAGACCCAGTACTTC
v_gene: TRBV2; d_gene: -; j_gene: TRBJ1-1; abundance: -; CDR3aa: CASCQGPMNTEAFF; CDR3nt: TGTGCCAGCTGTCAGGGGCCTATGAACACTGAAGCTTTCTTT
v_gene: TRBV28; d_gene: -; j_gene: TRBJ2-6; abundance: -; CDR3aa: CASSLAILGANVLTF; CDR3nt: TGTGCCAGCAGTTTAGCTATCTTGGGGGCCAACGTACTGACTTTC
v_gene: TRBV7-3; d_gene: -; j_gene: TRBJ2-1; abundance: -; CDR3aa: CASSQIGTPTPYNEQFF; CDR3nt: TGTGCCAGCAGCCAAATCGGGACCCCGACCCCCTACAATGAGCAGTTCTTC
v_gene: TRBV29-1; d_gene: -; j_gene: TRBJ2-7; abundance: once; CDR3aa: CSVVQDLSSYEQYF; CDR3nt: TGCAGCGTTGTACAGGACTTAAGCTCCTACGAGCAGTACTTC
v_gene: TRBV5-1; d_gene: -; j_gene: TRBJ2-3; abundance: few; CDR3aa: CASTRDPLKSDTQYF; CDR3nt: TGCGCCAGCACCCGGGACCCCCTTAAATCAGATACGCAGTATTTT
v_gene: TRBV7-9; d_gene: TRBD1; j_gene: TRBJ2-3; abundance: few; CDR3aa: CASSSTGVLEDTQYF; CDR3nt: TGTGCCAGCAGCTCGACAGGGGTCTTGGAAGATACGCAGTATTTT
v_gene: TRBV20-1; d_gene: TRBD2; j_gene: TRBJ2-7; abundance: few; CDR3aa: CSARDLSSSGPEQYF; CDR3nt: TGCAGTGCTAGAGATCTCAGCTCTAGCGGACCCGAGCAGTACTTC
v_gene: TRBV2; d_gene: TRBD2; j_gene: TRBJ2-3; abundance: -; CDR3aa: CASNQRGGQTSTDTQYF; CDR3nt: TGTGCCAGCAATCAGCGGGGGGGCCAAACTAGCACAGATACGCAGTATTTT
v_gene: TRBV5-1; d_gene: -; j_gene: TRBJ1-4; abundance: few; CDR3aa: CASSLYAQGGEKLFF; CDR3nt: TGCGCCAGCAGCTTGTATGCACAGGGAGGTGAAAAACTGTTTTTT
v_gene: TRBV7-3; d_gene: -; j_gene: TRBJ2-1; abundance: -; CDR3aa: CAGSIKGSYNEQFF; CDR3nt: TGTGCCGGCAGCATTAAGGGGTCCTACAATGAGCAGTTCTTC
v_gene: TRBV5-1; d_gene: -; j_gene: TRBJ2-3; abundance: -; CDR3aa: CASSREGPADTQYF; CDR3nt: TGCGCCAGCAGCCGCGAGGGGCCCGCAGATACGCAGTATTTT
v_gene: TRBV20-1; d_gene: -; j_gene: TRBJ2-4; abundance: -; CDR3aa: CSGQGLWDIQYF; CDR3nt: TGCAGTGGGCAGGGGTTGTGGGACATTCAGTACTTC
v_gene: TRBV7-9; d_gene: -; j_gene: TRBJ2-7; abundance: -; CDR3aa: CASSLTRGSYYEQYF; CDR3nt: TGTGCCAGCAGCTTAACGCGAGGGTCATACTACGAGCAGTACTTC
v_gene: TRBV29-1; d_gene: TRBD2; j_gene: TRBJ2-1; abundance: -; CDR3aa: CSVEHGGAGVIYNEQFF; CDR3nt: TGCAGCGTTGAACATGGCGGAGCGGGGGTTATCTACAATGAGCAGTTCTTC
v_gene: TRBV7-6; d_gene: -; j_gene: TRBJ2-1; abundance: few; CDR3aa: CASSLSQTEPNGNEQFF; CDR3nt: TGTGCCAGCAGCTTATCCCAGACAGAACCCAACGGGAATGAGCAGTTCTTC
v_gene: TRBV20-1; d_gene: -; j_gene: TRBJ2-7; abundance: few; CDR3aa: CSAVGELTYEQYF; CDR3nt: TGCAGTGCAGTGGGGGAGTTGACCTACGAGCAGTACTTC
v_gene: TRBV4-3; d_gene: TRBD2; j_gene: TRBJ2-3; abundance: few; CDR3aa: CASSQDSVAGMADTQYF; CDR3nt: TGCGCCAGCAGCCAAGATTCCGTAGCGGGAATGGCAGATACGCAGTATTTT
v_gene: TRBV18; d_gene: -; j_gene: TRBJ2-7; abundance: few; CDR3aa: CASSPVTEGSYEQYF; CDR3nt: TGTGCCAGCTCACCAGTTACGGAGGGGTCCTACGAGCAGTACTTC
v_gene: TRBV24-1; d_gene: -; j_gene: TRBJ2-2; abundance: few; CDR3aa: CATSVATGELFF; CDR3nt: TGTGCCACCAGTGTTGCGACCGGGGAGCTGTTTTTT
v_gene: TRBV4-1; d_gene: -; j_gene: TRBJ2-5; abundance: few; CDR3aa: CASSQDRDETQYF; CDR3nt: TGCGCCAGCAGCCAAGACAGGGATGAGACCCAGTACTTC
v_gene: TRBV28; d_gene: -; j_gene: TRBJ2-5; abundance: -; CDR3aa: CASTRRGREETQYF; CDR3nt: TGTGCCAGCACCCGGCGGGGCAGGGAAGAGACCCAGTACTTC
v_gene: TRBV6-2/TRBV6-3; d_gene: -; j_gene: TRBJ2-3; abundance: many; CDR3aa: CALSAPSTDTQYF; CDR3nt: TGTGCATTGTCCGCCCCTAGCACAGATACGCAGTATTTT
v_gene: TRBV4-2; d_gene: -; j_gene: TRBJ1-2; abundance: -; CDR3aa: CASSQDGVYPARGYTF; CDR3nt: TGTGCCAGCAGCCAAGATGGGGTCTACCCAGCGCGTGGCTACACCTTC
v_gene: TRBV6-5; d_gene: TRBD1; j_gene: TRBJ2-7; abundance: -; CDR3aa: CASMRTGRYEQYF; CDR3nt: TGTGCCAGCATGAGGACAGGGCGCTACGAGCAGTACTTC
v_gene: TRBV6-5; d_gene: TRBD2; j_gene: TRBJ2-1; abundance: -; CDR3aa: CASSRGGNNEQFF; CDR3nt: TGTGCCAGCAGTCGGGGAGGGAACAATGAGCAGTTCTTC
v_gene: TRBV5-7; d_gene: -; j_gene: TRBJ2-1; abundance: -; CDR3aa: CASRAGPEEFF; CDR3nt: TGTGCCAGCCGGGCGGGGCCCGAGGAGTTCTTC
v_gene: TRBV4-3; d_gene: -; j_gene: TRBJ2-7; abundance: -; CDR3aa: CASSQDGGHDEQYF; CDR3nt: TGCGCCAGCAGCCAAGACGGCGGGCACGACGAGCAGTACTTC